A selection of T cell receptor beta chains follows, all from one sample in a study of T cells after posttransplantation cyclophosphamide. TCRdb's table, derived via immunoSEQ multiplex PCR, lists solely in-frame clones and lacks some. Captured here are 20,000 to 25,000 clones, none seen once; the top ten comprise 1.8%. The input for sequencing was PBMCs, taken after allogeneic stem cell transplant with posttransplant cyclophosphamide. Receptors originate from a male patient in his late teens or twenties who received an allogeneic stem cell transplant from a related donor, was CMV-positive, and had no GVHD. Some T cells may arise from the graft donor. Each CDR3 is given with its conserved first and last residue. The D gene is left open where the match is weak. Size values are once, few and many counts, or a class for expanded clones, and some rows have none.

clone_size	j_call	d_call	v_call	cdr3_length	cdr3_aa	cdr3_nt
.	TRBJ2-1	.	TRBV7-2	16	CAGSKEGGGSYNEQFF	TGTGCCGGCAGCAAAGAAGGCGGAGGCTCCTACAATGAGCAGTTCTTC
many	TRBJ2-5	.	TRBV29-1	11	CSAQASETQYF	TGCAGCGCACAGGCCTCGGAGACCCAGTACTTC
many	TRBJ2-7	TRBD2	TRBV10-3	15	CAIKLREGRSYEQYF	TGTGCCATCAAATTACGGGAGGGCCGGTCCTACGAGCAGTACTTC
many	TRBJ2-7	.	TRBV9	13	CASSVVVDSEQYF	TGTGCCAGCAGCGTAGTGGTAGATTCCGAGCAGTACTTC
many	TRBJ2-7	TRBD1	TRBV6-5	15	CASSYRGQASYEQYF	TGTGCCAGCAGTTACAGGGGACAGGCGTCCTACGAGCAGTACTTC
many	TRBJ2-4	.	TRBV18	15	CASSPPGAYKNIQYF	TGTGCCAGCTCACCACCGGGAGCGTACAAAAACATTCAGTACTTC
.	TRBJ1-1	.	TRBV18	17	CASSPSPLSTMNTEAFF	TGTGCCAGCTCACCAAGTCCCCTGTCTACCATGAACACTGAAGCTTTCTTT
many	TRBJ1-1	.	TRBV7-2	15	CASSWVTAPYTEAFF	TGTGCCAGCAGCTGGGTGACAGCCCCATACACTGAAGCTTTCTTT
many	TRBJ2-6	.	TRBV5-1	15	CASSLVTGGANVLTF	TGCGCCAGCAGCTTGGTGACAGGTGGGGCCAACGTCCTGACTTTC
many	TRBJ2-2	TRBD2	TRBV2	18	CASSERVAGGRNTGELFF	TGTGCCAGCAGTGAAAGGGTAGCGGGGGGGCGAAACACCGGGGAGCTGTTTTTT
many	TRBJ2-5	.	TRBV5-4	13	CASSLAGRETQYF	TGTGCCAGCAGCTTGGCGGGTAGGGAGACCCAGTACTTC
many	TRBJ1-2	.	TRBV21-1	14	CASTREGDVYGYTF	TGTGCCAGCACCCGGGAGGGGGACGTCTATGGCTACACCTTC
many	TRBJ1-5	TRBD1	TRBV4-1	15	CASSHRQGDNQPQHF	TGCGCCAGCAGCCATCGACAGGGGGACAATCAGCCCCAGCATTTT
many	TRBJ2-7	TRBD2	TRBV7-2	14	CASSLTSGSYEQYF	TGTGCCAGCAGCCTGACTAGCGGGAGTTACGAGCAGTACTTC
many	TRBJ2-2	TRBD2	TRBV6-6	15	CASSYLKAGAGELFF	TGTGCCAGCAGTTATTTGAAGGCGGGGGCCGGGGAGCTGTTTTTT
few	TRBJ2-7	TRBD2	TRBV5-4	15	CASSRLAGELAEQYF	TGTGCCAGCAGTAGACTAGCGGGAGAACTGGCCGAGCAGTACTTC
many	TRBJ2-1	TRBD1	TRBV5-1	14	CASSLTRQGREQFF	TGCGCCAGCAGCTTGACGCGACAGGGGCGTGAGCAGTTCTTC
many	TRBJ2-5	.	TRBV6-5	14	CASSPPGIQETQYF	TGTGCCAGCAGCCCACCTGGCATTCAAGAGACCCAGTACTTC
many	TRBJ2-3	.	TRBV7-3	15	CASSLTRQSTDTQYF	TGTGCCAGCAGCTTAACGCGGCAGAGCACAGATACGCAGTATTTT
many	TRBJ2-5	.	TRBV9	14	CASSVVRREETQYF	TGTGCCAGCAGCGTAGTACGGCGGGAAGAGACCCAGTACTTC
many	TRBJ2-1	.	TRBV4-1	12	CASSQAYREQFF	TGCGCCAGCAGCCAAGCCTACCGGGAGCAGTTCTTC
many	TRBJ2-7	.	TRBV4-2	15	CASSQDNSGAYEQYF	TGTGCCAGCAGCCAAGACAATAGCGGAGCCTACGAGCAGTACTTC
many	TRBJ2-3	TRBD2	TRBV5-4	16	CASSLKLAASTDTQYF	TGTGCCAGCAGCTTAAAACTAGCGGCTAGCACAGATACGCAGTATTTT
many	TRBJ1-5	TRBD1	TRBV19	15	CASTLRTGGNQPQHF	TGTGCCAGTACCCTACGGACAGGGGGAAATCAGCCCCAGCATTTT
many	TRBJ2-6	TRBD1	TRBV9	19	CASSAPGQGFPSGANVLTF	TGTGCCAGCAGCGCCCCCGGACAGGGCTTTCCCTCTGGGGCCAACGTCCTGACTTTC
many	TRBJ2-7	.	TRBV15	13	CATSRGRSNEQYF	TGTGCCACCAGCAGAGGCAGAAGTAACGAGCAGTACTTC
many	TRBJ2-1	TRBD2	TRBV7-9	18	CATSTSGRKGRSYNEQFF	TGTGCCACCAGCACTAGCGGGAGAAAAGGACGGTCCTACAATGAGCAGTTCTTC
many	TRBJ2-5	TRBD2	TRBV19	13	CASSGGVWETQYF	TGTGCCAGTAGCGGGGGGGTTTGGGAGACCCAGTACTTC
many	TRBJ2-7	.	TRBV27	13	CASSLVREYEQYF	TGTGCCAGCAGTTTAGTCAGGGAATACGAGCAGTACTTC
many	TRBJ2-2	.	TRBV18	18	CASSPPDRNLVDTGELFF	TGTGCCAGCTCACCACCGGACAGAAACCTGGTGGACACCGGGGAGCTGTTTTTT
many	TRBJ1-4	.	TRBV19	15	CASSILGRTNEKLFF	TGTGCCAGTAGTATTTTAGGGAGAACCAATGAAAAACTGTTTTTT
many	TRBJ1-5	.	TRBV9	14	CASSVGYRNQPQHF	TGTGCCAGCAGCGTAGGATACAGAAATCAGCCCCAGCATTTT
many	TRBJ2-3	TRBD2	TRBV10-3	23	CAISSPLRTSGSFGGTSTDTQYF	TGTGCCATCAGTAGCCCCTTACGAACTAGCGGGAGTTTCGGCGGGACTAGCACAGATACGCAGTATTTT
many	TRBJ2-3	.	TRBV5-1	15	CASSLVRGITDTQYF	TGCGCCAGCAGCTTGGTTAGGGGGATCACAGATACGCAGTATTTT
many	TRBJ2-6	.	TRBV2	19	CASSVLLYTGISGANVLTF	TGTGCCAGCAGTGTTCTACTTTATACAGGGATCTCTGGGGCCAACGTCCTGACTTTC
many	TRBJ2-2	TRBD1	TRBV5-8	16	CASSVRQGLYTGELFF	TGTGCCAGCAGCGTTAGACAGGGTCTGTACACCGGGGAGCTGTTTTTT
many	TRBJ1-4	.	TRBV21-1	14	CASSTTTTNEKLFF	TGTGCCAGCAGTACGACTACAACTAATGAAAAACTGTTTTTT
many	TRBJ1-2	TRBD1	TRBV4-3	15	CASSQDWTGDYGYTF	TGCGCCAGCAGCCAGGATTGGACAGGGGACTATGGCTACACCTTC
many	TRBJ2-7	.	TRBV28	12	CASMRQGHEQYF	TGTGCCAGCATGAGGCAGGGTCACGAGCAGTACTTC
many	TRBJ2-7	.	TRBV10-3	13	CAISEREVQEQYF	TGTGCCATCAGTGAGAGGGAGGTACAAGAGCAGTACTTC
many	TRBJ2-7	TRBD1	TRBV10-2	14	CASSVDRGYYEQYF	TGCGCCAGCAGTGTCGACAGGGGCTACTACGAGCAGTACTTC
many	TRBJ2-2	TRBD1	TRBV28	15	CASSFIGGATGELFF	TGTGCCAGCAGTTTCATAGGGGGCGCGACCGGGGAGCTGTTTTTT